The clone carrying this TCR beta chain has a count of ten or more. The junction had 6 bases not matched to a gene; V was cut back by 5 bases and J by 5 bases. Germline CDR1 reads SQVTM; CDR2 reads ANQGSEA. The CDR3 is 13 residues long. Time point in this sample: technical triplicate 2. The source of the sample is a study of neurological immune-mediated disorders. The authors made cDNA by 5'RACE with 10-nucleotide random UMIs. From 15-18 subjects, over 200 million TCR-beta sequences were obtained in each sequencing run. TCRdb recomputed calls from the 5' RACE reads with MiXCR, one row per CDR3 protein. The data show about 59,000 distinct CDR3 sequences, 24% seen once.

The J gene is TRBJ2-3, the V gene TRBV29-1; TRBD2 agrees at 8 bases. The receptor comes from a man between 60 and 75 years old with HTLV-1-associated myelopathy (HAM/TSP). Sequenced material: PBMCs. CDR3 DNA: TGCAGCGTTCTTGATAGCGGGAAAGATACGCAGTATTTT. This codes for CSVLDSGKDTQYF.